This entry is about one T cell receptor beta chain. Its binding antigen is unknown. There are no base qualities to consult, and no much larger clone falls within one base. These data belong to a study of blood T cell repertoires in COVID-19 (dated by TCRdb to the early 2020s). Regarding the study in general: Samples covering the acute and convalescent phases of COVID-19 were provided by collaborators in the United States, Italy and Spain. The material from the prospective study consisted of cDNA or gDNA derived from T cells, B-cell-depleted T cells, or PBMCs. Subjects who had been exposed to COVID-19, were actively infected with it, or had recovered from it provided the deeply sampled blood TCRbeta repertoires that made up the dataset. The repertoires were released in a freely available public database intended as a resource for research on the immune response to SARS-CoV-2. Samples came from the ongoing ImmuneRACE study (first 160 participants) plus 1,254 subjects from 6 global collaborators. A de-identified subject ID, COVID-19 status, age in years and sex were almost always included in the sample metadata. Where available, HLA class I and class II types were obtained from metadata supplied by the sample provider rather than from assay-based typing.

The germline V gene supplies CDR1 SGHDT and CDR2 YYEEEE. V sheds 2 bases and J sheds 2 bases, leaving 8 bases between their ends. The CDR3 numbers 13 residues from cysteine through phenylalanine. Only the CDR3 region is kept as DNA, spanning 39 bases read in frame from base 1. Beyond this particular receptor, the publication reports: How much clinical and demographic metadata was included differed by source and by participant, and the metadata was provided uncurated.

Collaborating institutions collected whole blood in K2EDTA tubes following their own protocols. Collaborator samples were shipped for TCRbeta analysis as frozen whole blood, isolated PBMCs, or DNA extracted from either sample type. TCRbeta CDR3 regions were amplified from genomic DNA using the immunoSEQ Assay, a bias-controlled multiplex PCR. In the source study's methods: The number of nucleated cells in each sample was estimated by amplification of reference gene primers within the assay. To quantify the absolute abundance of each unique TCRbeta CDR3 rearrangement, sequence reads were collapsed and filtered. Productive Simpson clonality was computed per sample as the square root of Simpson's diversity index over productive rearrangements. Sourced from immuneACCESS, this table was stored by TCRdb with only in-frame sequences that have V and J called. A share of the clones is absent; for the studies checked, an unresolved V gene accounts for under half, and the remainder has no known explanation. The V and J calls and clone size are taken from that table; D and trimming were inferred from the DNA. The sample yields about 87,000 clones; roughly 80% were counted once. Around 4.4% of the sample is taken by the ten largest.

Recombination connected TRBV5-6 to TRBJ2-7, with a tentative D gene TRBD2 over 6 matching bases. Input material: peripheral blood. The clonotype was recovered from a woman aged 45-65 years with acute or convalescent COVID-19. CDR3 region: CASSFWGAYEQYF. The DNA sequence is as follows: TGTGCCAGCAGCTTTTGGGGGGCCTACGAGCAGTACTTC.